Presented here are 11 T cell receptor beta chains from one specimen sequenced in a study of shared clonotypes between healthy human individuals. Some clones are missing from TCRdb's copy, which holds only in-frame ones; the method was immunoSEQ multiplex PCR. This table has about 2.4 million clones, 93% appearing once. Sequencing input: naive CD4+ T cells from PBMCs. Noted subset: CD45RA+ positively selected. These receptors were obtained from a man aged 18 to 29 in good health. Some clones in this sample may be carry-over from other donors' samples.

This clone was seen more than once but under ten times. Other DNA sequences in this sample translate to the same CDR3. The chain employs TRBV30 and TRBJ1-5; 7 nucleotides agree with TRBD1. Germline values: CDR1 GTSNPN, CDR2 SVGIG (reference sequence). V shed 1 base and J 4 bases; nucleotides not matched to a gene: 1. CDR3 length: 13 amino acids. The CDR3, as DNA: TGTGCCTGGAGTGCCAGGGGGAATCAGCCCCAGCATTTT. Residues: CAWSARGNQPQHF.

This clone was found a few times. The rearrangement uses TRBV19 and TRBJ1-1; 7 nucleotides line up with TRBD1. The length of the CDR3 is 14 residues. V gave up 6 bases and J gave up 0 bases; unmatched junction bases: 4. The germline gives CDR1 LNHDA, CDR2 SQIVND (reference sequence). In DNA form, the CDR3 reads TGTGCCAGTAGAGGGGGCATATTGAACACTGAAGCTTTCTTT. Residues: CASRGGILNTEAFF.

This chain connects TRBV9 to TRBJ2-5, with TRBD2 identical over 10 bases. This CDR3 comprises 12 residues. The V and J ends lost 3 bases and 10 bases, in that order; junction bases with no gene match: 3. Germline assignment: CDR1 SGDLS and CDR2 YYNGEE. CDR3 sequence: CASSGPSGSQYF. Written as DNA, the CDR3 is TGTGCCAGCAGCGGGCCTAGCGGGAGCCAGTACTTC.

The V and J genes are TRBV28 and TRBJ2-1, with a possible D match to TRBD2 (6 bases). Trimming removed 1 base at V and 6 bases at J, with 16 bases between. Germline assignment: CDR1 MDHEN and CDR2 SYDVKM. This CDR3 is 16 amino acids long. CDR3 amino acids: CASSLSGLLLSNEQFF. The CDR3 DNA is TGTGCCAGCAGTTTATCGGGACTTCTCCTTAGCAATGAGCAGTTCTTC.

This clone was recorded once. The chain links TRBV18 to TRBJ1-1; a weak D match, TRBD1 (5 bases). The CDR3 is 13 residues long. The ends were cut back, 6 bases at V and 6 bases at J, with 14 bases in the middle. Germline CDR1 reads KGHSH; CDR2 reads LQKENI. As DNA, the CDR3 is TGTGCCAGCTCCGGGCGGGGGGACGCTGAAGCTTTCTTT. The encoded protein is CASSGRGDAEAFF.

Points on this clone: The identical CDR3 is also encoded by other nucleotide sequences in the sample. The CDR3 region is CATSRDGYGYTF. The CDR3 DNA reads TGTGCCACCAGCAGAGATGGGTATGGCTACACCTTC. V usage is TRBV15 and J usage is TRBJ1-2, with no clear D. V gave up 0 bases and J gave up 5 bases, with 4 bases separating them. The CDR3 is made up of 12 amino acids. Germline CDR1 LNHNV, CDR2 YYDKDF (reference sequence).

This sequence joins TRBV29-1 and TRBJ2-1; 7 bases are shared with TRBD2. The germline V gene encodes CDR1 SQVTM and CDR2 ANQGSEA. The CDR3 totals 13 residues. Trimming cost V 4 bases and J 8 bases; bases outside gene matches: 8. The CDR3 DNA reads TGCAGCGTTGCAGGGAGGGCCCGCGATGAGCAGTTCTTC. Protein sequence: CSVAGRARDEQFF.

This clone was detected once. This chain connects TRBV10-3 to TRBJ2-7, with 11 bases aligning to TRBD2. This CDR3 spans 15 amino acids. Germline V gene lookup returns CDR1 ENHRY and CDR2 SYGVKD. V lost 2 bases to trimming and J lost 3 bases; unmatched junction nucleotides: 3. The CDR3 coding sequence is TGTGCCATCAGTGAGGGGCTAGCGGGAGGCTACGAGCAGTACTTC. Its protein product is CAISEGLAGGYEQYF.

CDR3 in amino acids: CAWSAGWGQAYTDTQYF. The CDR3 DNA reads TGTGCCTGGAGTGCGGGCTGGGGCCAAGCATACACAGATACGCAGTATTTT. V is TRBV30 and J is TRBJ2-3, with D tentatively TRBD1 (5 bases). V was cut by 1 base and J by 2 bases, with 19 bases left in between. Looked up from germline, CDR1 is GTSNPN and CDR2 is SVGIG (reference sequence). The CDR3 is made up of 17 amino acids.

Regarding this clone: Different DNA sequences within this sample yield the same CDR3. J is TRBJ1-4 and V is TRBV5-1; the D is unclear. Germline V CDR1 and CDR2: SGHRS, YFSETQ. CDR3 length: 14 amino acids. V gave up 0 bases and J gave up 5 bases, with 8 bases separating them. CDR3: CASSLGGGNEKLFF. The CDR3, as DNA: TGCGCCAGCAGCTTGGGCGGCGGAAATGAAAAACTGTTTTTT.

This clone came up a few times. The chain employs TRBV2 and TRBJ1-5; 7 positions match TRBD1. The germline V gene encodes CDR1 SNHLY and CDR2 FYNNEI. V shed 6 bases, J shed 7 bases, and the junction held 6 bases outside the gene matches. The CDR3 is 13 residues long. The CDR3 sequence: CASSATGEQPQHF. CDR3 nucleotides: TGTGCCAGCAGCGCCACAGGGGAACAGCCCCAGCATTTT.